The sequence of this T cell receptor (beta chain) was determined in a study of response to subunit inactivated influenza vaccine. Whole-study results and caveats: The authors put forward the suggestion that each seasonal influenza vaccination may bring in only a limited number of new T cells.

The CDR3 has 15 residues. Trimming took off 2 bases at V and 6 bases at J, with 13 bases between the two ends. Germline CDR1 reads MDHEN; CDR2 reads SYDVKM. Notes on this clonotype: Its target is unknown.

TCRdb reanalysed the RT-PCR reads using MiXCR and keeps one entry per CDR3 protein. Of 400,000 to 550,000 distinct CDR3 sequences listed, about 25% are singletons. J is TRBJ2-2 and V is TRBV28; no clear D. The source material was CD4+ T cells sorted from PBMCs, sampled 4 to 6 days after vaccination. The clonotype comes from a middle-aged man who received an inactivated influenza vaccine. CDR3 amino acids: CASSLGTLGAGELFF. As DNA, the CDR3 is TGTGCCAGCAGTTTAGGTACACTGGGCGCCGGGGAGCTGTTTTTT. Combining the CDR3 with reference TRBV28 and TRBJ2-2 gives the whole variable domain DVKVTQSSRYLVKRTGEKVFLECVQDMDHENMFWYRQDPGLGLRLIYFSYDVKMKEKGDIPEGYSVSREKKERFSLILESASTNQTSMYLCASSLGTLGAGELFFGEGSRLTVL.